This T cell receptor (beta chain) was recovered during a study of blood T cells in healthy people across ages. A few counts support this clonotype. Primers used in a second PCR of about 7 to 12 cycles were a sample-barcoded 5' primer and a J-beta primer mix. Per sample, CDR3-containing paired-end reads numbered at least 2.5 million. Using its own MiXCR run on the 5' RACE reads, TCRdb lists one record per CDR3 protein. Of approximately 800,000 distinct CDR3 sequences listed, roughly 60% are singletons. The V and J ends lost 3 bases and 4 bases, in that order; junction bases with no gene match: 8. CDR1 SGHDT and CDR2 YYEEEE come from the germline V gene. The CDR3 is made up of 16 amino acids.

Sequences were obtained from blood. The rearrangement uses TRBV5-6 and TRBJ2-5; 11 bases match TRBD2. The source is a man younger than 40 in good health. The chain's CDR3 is CASSWDYGTSGETQYF. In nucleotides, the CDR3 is TGTGCCAGCAGCTGGGATTACGGGACTAGCGGAGAGACCCAGTACTTC.